The sequence of this TCR beta chain was determined in a study of blood T cell repertoires in COVID-19. Some clones are missing from TCRdb's copy, which holds only in-frame ones; the method was immunoSEQ multiplex PCR. The sample holds about 220,000 clones, around 89% seen once. Germline lookup yields CDR1 SGHAT and CDR2 FQNNGV. The CDR3 is made up of 15 amino acids. V was cut by 5 bases and J by 4 bases, with 15 bases left in between. V is TRBV11-2 and J is TRBJ2-1; D call uncertain. The sequence was obtained from a woman in her late teens or twenties in a cohort exposed to, infected with or recovered from COVID-19 (not recorded which). Sequenced: PBMCs or T cells enriched from blood (not recorded which). The CDR3 spells CASSQEAAPYNEQFF. The CDR3 DNA follows: TGTGCCAGCAGCCAAGAGGCTGCCCCGTACAATGAGCAGTTCTTC.